Each of the 22 T cell receptor beta chains below was sequenced from the same sample in a study of control samples from healthy donors and cancer patients (TCRdb year 2020). Libraries came from the immunoSEQ multiplex PCR assay. Entries here come from immuneACCESS through TCRdb and include only in-frame sequences with V and J called. Some clones fail to appear in such tables; in the studies checked, an unresolved V gene covers under half of the shortfall, and the cause of the remainder is unknown. This sample gives roughly 370,000 clones in total; 90% of them show up just once. The top ten clonotypes cover 5% to 7% of the sample. Sequencing was performed on PBMCs. These receptors came from a man aged 40-49 years with head and neck cancer.

CDR3 protein: CASSQEFQDTQYF. The CDR3 coding sequence is TGTGCCAGCAGCCAAGAATTTCAAGATACGCAGTATTTT. The chain uses TRBV14 and TRBJ2-3, with D hard to call. This CDR3 has 13 residues. V lost 0 bases and J lost 5, with 6 bases in between. CDR1 SGHDN and CDR2 FVKESK come from the germline V gene.

V and J are TRBV6-5 and TRBJ1-4, with D perhaps TRBD1 (5 bases). The CDR3 has 15 amino acids. V lost 7 bases and J lost 1, with 13 bases in between. The germline CDR1 and CDR2 sequences are MNHEY and SVGAGI. The CDR3 region has the DNA TGTGCCAGCATTCACGGCGGGGGAACTAATGAAAAACTGTTTTTT. Encoded protein: CASIHGGGTNEKLFF.

This clone was picked up one time. V gene TRBV12-5 combines with J gene TRBJ1-4, with 8 nucleotides matching TRBD1. The length of the CDR3 is 14 residues. Germline values: CDR1 LGHNT, CDR2 FRNRAP. With 3 bases clipped from V and 8 bases from J, the junction kept 5 bases outside the gene matches. As DNA, the CDR3 is TGTGCTAGTGGTTTAAGGACAGGGAAAGAAAAACTGTTTTTT. As protein: CASGLRTGKEKLFF.

This chain uses TRBV5-6 with TRBJ2-7; 7 nucleotides match TRBD1. This CDR3 contains 16 residues. Germline V gene data show CDR1 as SGHDT and CDR2 as YYEEEE. V lost 4 bases, J lost 6 bases, and 16 bases stayed unmatched. The CDR3 is CASSPDSGTVQGEQYF. The CDR3 bases are TGTGCCAGCAGCCCGGACTCCGGGACAGTACAGGGCGAGCAGTACTTC.

The chain uses TRBV6-6 and TRBJ2-6, with TRBD1 matching 11 bases. With 5 bases clipped from V and 1 base from J, the junction kept 1 base outside the gene matches. The CDR3 loop spans 16 amino acids. Germline V gene sequence: CDR1 MNHNY, CDR2 SVGAGI (reference sequence). The CDR3 DNA reads as TGTGCCAGCAGTGGACAGGGGGCATCTGGGGCCAACGTCCTGACTTTC. Translation gives CASSGQGASGANVLTF.

As DNA, the CDR3 is TGCGCCAGCAGCTTGGGCGGTTCCTCACGGGGGGAGACCCAGTACTTC. This sequence encodes CASSLGGSSRGETQYF. The rearrangement joins TRBV5-1 to TRBJ2-5, with D possibly being TRBD2 (6 bases). Trimming took 0 bases from V and 5 from J, leaving 17 bases between them. There are 16 residues in the CDR3. CDR1 is SGHRS and CDR2 is YFSETQ in the germline V gene.

V is TRBV6-4 and J is TRBJ1-6, with D possibly matching TRBD1 (6 bases). Germline V gene sequence: CDR1 MRHNA, CDR2 SNTAGT. The V and J ends lost 10 bases and 6 bases respectively, with 13 bases between them. The CDR3 sequence is 13 residues long. The CDR3 spells CATRDKTNSPLHF. CDR3 bases: TGTGCCACCCGGGACAAGACTAATTCACCCCTCCACTTT.

The chain couples TRBV29-1 to TRBJ2-7; 10 nucleotides match TRBD2. The germline V gene encodes CDR1 SQVTM and CDR2 ANQGSEA. V lost 7 bases, J lost 5 bases, and 20 bases stayed unmatched. The CDR3 totals 17 residues. DNA of the CDR3: TGCAGCGCAAGGGGGCATAGCGGGAGGTACAACGTGAACGAGCAGTACTTC. Translation: CSARGHSGRYNVNEQYF.

The chain has TRBV10-3 and TRBJ2-7, with a tentative D call TRBD2 (6 bases). CDR1 and CDR2 (germline): ENHRY, SYGVKD. V lost 7 bases and J 0 bases, leaving 13 bases between the germline ends. This CDR3 has 14 residues. CDR3 in DNA: TGTGCCATCAATGCGGGGACGGCCTCCTACGAGCAGTACTTC. This encodes CAINAGTASYEQYF.

Of note for this clone: Other DNA sequences from this sample encode an identical CDR3 as well. V and J are TRBV30 and TRBJ1-2; D remains unclear. The length of the CDR3 is 12 residues. V lost 1 base and J lost 3, with 6 bases in between. CDR1 is GTSNPN, CDR2 SVGIG, per germline (reference sequence). The CDR3, as DNA: TGTGCCTGGAGTGCCCGAGACTATGGCTACACCTTC. It specifies CAWSARDYGYTF.

The V gene is TRBV29-1, the J gene TRBJ2-1, with TRBD2 matching 9 bases. This CDR3 comprises 14 residues. The V gene end was trimmed by 3 bases and the J gene end by 4 bases; junction bases not matched to a gene: 4. The germline V gene has CDR1 SQVTM and CDR2 ANQGSEA. The CDR3 loop reads CSVEGGLAYNEQFF. In DNA form, the CDR3 reads TGCAGCGTTGAGGGGGGACTAGCTTACAATGAGCAGTTCTTC.

The J gene is TRBJ2-3, the V gene TRBV11-2, with D tentatively TRBD2 (5 bases). The CDR3 runs to 14 residues. CDR1 SGHAT and CDR2 FQNNGV come from the germline V gene. V dropped 1 base and J dropped 6 bases, with 11 bases sitting between them. The CDR3 nucleotides read TGTGCCAGCAGCTTAGTCTCCACGGGGGATACGCAGTATTTT. Amino acids: CASSLVSTGDTQYF.

The chain is built from TRBV9 and TRBJ2-5; D gene uncertain. V lost 2 bases to trimming and J lost 5 bases, with 10 bases between them. The CDR3 totals 13 residues. The V gene's germline CDR1 is SGDLS and CDR2 YYNGEE. The CDR3 here is CASSVSQRETQYF. In nucleotides, the CDR3 is TGTGCCAGCAGCGTTTCACAGAGGGAGACCCAGTACTTC.

This sequence joins TRBV27 and TRBJ1-2; possibly TRBD1 for D (6 bases). Germline CDR1 is MNHEY and CDR2 is SMNVEV (reference sequence). This CDR3 contains 16 residues. V was cut by 3 bases and J by 4 bases, with 18 bases left in between. The CDR3 DNA sequence: TGTGCCAGCAGTTTGGAAGGCAGGGGCTTTCCCTATGGCTACACCTTC. Protein: CASSLEGRGFPYGYTF.

This clone occurred once. The chain combines TRBV7-8 with TRBJ1-4; 8 nucleotides match TRBD1. This CDR3 has 15 residues. Trimming at V came to 5 bases and at J to 3 bases, leaving 5 bases not matched to a gene. Per germline, CDR1 SGHVS and CDR2 FQNEAQ. CDR3 bases: TGTGCCAGCAGCCGAACGGGACAGGCTAATGAAAAACTGTTTTTT. Its translation: CASSRTGQANEKLFF.

This rearrangement joins TRBV6-6 to TRBJ2-7, with 8 bases matching TRBD1. The CDR3 has 12 residues. The germline CDR1 and CDR2 sequences are MNHNY and SVGAGI (reference sequence). Losses at the gene ends were 8 bases for V and 6 bases for J; bases not matched to a gene: 6. The CDR3 DNA reads TGTGCCAGCGCCACAGGGGGGACCGAGCAGTACTTC. As protein: CASATGGTEQYF.

V gene TRBV3-1 (or the pseudogene TRBV3-2) combines with J gene TRBJ2-5, with 8 bases matching TRBD2. Trimming cost V 4 bases and J 7 bases; bases outside gene matches: 2. CDR3 length: 12 residues. Per the germline V gene, CDR1 is LGHDT and CDR2 is YNNKEL (reference sequence). The CDR3: CASSRSGGTQYF. DNA for the CDR3: TGTGCCAGCAGCCGAAGCGGGGGGACCCAGTACTTC.

This chain connects TRBV28 to TRBJ1-6; D is unclear. The CDR3 has 12 amino acids. Germline V CDR1 and CDR2: MDHEN, SYDVKM. V lost 5 bases and J 12 bases, leaving 11 bases between the germline ends. For the CDR3, the DNA is TGTGCCAGCAGTCAGCCACGGGTACCCCTCCACTTT. This codes for CASSQPRVPLHF.

This clone was detected a few times. The chain combines TRBV7-8 with TRBJ1-5, with TRBD1 as a possible D gene (6 bases). Germline assignment: CDR1 SGHVS and CDR2 FQNEAQ. Deletions cut 5 bases from V and 2 bases from J, with 13 bases between. CDR3 length: 15 residues. CDR3 in amino acids: CASSDTGYGNQPQHF. The DNA for the CDR3 is TGTGCCAGCAGCGACACAGGGTACGGCAATCAGCCCCAGCATTTT.

V usage is TRBV2 and J usage is TRBJ1-5, with D possibly being TRBD1 (5 bases). Per germline, CDR1 SNHLY and CDR2 FYNNEI. V was cut by 6 bases and J by 9 bases, with 15 bases left in between. There are 13 residues in the CDR3. The CDR3 loop reads CASRGPEGRPQHF. In DNA form, the CDR3 reads TGTGCCAGCAGGGGACCCGAGGGAAGGCCCCAGCATTTT.

V usage is TRBV6-5 and J usage is TRBJ2-5; 10 bases agree with TRBD2. V lost 4 bases and J lost 4; bases outside the gene matches: 6. CDR3 length: 15 residues. Germline CDR1 and CDR2: MNHEY and SVGAGI. This CDR3 reads CASSFLVAGGETQYF. The CDR3 DNA follows: TGTGCCAGCAGTTTTTTGGTAGCGGGAGGAGAGACCCAGTACTTC.

This chain links TRBV5-6 with TRBJ1-2; no clear D. Trimming removed 4 bases at V and 4 bases at J, with 20 bases between. Per germline, CDR1 SGHDT and CDR2 YYEEEE. The CDR3 totals 16 residues. The DNA for the CDR3 is TGTGCCAGCAGCCCGACCCGGCCACAGACCCTCTATGGCTACACCTTC. Its translation is CASSPTRPQTLYGYTF.